This TCR beta chain emerged from a study of T cell repertoires in cytomegalovirus infection. Study-wide background: As its CMV epitopes, the study selected recently identified HLA-C-restricted and well-studied HLA-B-restricted targets. Shared public TCR beta signatures pointed to both CMV infection and a matching HLA type.

The CDR3 extends over 13 amino acids. Germline CDR1 LNHDA, CDR2 SQIVND (reference sequence). This clonotype was counted only a few times. Its antigen is unknown. One end of the junction does not line up with germline, which may come from a read error. TCRdb re-analysed the reads in MiXCR, keeping a single row per CDR3 protein. The sample carries approximately 500,000 distinct CDR3 sequences, 30% to 35% recorded once. Overall study results and limits: Dominating the ex vivo response were HLA-C-restricted CMV-specific TCR beta clonotypes. Using cumulative public TCR beta family frequency, the authors identified those who carried CMV together with the relevant HLA.

V usage is TRBV19 and J usage is TRBJ1-2; TRBD1 agrees at 8 bases. The receptor comes from a human donor in good health (CMV status not recorded). Some clones in this sample may be carry-over from other donors' samples. Sequenced here: cultured PBMCs, sampled from culture after CMV antigen stimulation. CDR3 bases: TGTGCCAGTAGGATAGGACAGGGAGTTGGCTACACCTTC. This sequence encodes CASRIGQGVGYTF. Using reference TRBV19 and TRBJ1-2 for the parts outside the CDR3, the full variable domain is DGGITQSPKYLFRKEGQNVTLSCEQNLNHDAMYWYRQDPGQGLRLIYYSQIVNDFQKGDIAEGYSVSREKKESFPLTVTSAQKNPTAFYLCASRIGQGVGYTFGSGTRLTVV.